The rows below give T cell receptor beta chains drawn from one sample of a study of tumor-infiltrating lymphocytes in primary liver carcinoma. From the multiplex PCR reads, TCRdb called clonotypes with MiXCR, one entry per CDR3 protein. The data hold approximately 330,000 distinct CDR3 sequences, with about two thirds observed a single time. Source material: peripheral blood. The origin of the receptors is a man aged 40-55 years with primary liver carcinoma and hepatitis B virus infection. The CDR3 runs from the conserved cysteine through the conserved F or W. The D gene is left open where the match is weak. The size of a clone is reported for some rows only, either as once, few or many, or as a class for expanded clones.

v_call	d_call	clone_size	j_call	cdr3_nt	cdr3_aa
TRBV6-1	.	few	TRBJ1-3	TGTGCCAGCAGTGAAGGTGGATACCACTCTGGAAACACCATATATTTT	CASSEGGYHSGNTIYF
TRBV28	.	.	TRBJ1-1	TGTGCCAGCACTTATTACACTGAAGCTTTCTTT	CASTYYTEAFF
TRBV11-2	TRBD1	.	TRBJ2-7	TGTGCCAGCAGTTTACAGGGGGCTAACGAGCAGTACTTC	CASSLQGANEQYF
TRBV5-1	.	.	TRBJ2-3	TGCACCAGCAGCACCCGGACTGCGGCGGATACGCAGTATTTT	CTSSTRTAADTQYF
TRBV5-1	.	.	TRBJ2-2	TGCGCCAGGAGTCTGTCGGAGGTGAACACCGGGGAGCTGTTTTTT	CARSLSEVNTGELFF
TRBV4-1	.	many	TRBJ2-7	TGCGCCACCGCCCGGGACCTACTTTACGAGCAGTACTTC	CATARDLLYEQYF
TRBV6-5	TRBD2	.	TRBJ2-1	TGTGCCAGCAGTCACACGGGACTATATTACAATGAGCAGTTCTTC	CASSHTGLYYNEQFF
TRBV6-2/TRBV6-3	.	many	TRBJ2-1	TGTGCCAGCAGTTATGAGGGAGTCGCTTTTGAGCAGTTCTTC	CASSYEGVAFEQFF
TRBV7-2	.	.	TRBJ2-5	TGTGCCAGCAGCTTAGGCTCTGGGGGAGAGACCCAGTACTTC	CASSLGSGGETQYF
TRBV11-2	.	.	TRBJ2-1	TGTGCCGGCAGCTTAGATCGGGAGCGCTACAATGAGCAGTTCTTC	CAGSLDRERYNEQFF
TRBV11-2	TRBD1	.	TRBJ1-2	TGTGTCAGCAGCCTCTTCACCGAGGGACAGGGGAAAACTGGCTACACCTTC	CVSSLFTEGQGKTGYTF
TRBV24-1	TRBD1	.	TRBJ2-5	TGTGCCACCAGTGACTTTGGTACAGGGGGTGAAGAGACCCAGTACTTC	CATSDFGTGGEETQYF
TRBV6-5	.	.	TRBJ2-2	TGTGCCAGCAGTAACCCGAGATCCTTGACCACCGGGGAGCTGTTTTTT	CASSNPRSLTTGELFF
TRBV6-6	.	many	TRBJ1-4	TGTGCCAGCAGGGTACAGGGCGGAAGCACTGAAAAACTGTTTTTT	CASRVQGGSTEKLFF
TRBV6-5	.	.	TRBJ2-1	TGTGCCAGCAGTTACTCGTGGGGGGAGACTCAGTTCTTC	CASSYSWGETQFF
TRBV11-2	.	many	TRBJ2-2	TGTGCCAGCAGGCGATCCGGGGAGCTGTTTTTT	CASRRSGELFF
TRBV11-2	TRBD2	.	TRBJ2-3	TGTGCCAGCAACTTAGAAGGGGGCGGGAGGGTAACAGATACGCAGTATTTT	CASNLEGGGRVTDTQYF
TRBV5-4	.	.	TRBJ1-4	TGTGCCAGCAGCTTTGGGGAGTTGACTAATGAAAAACTGTTTTTT	CASSFGELTNEKLFF
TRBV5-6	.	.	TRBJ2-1	TGTGCCAGCAGCTCGGGACTCTACAATGAGCAGTTCTTC	CASSSGLYNEQFF
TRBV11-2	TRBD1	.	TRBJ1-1	TGCGCCAGCAGCTCGGGACAGGGTTACATTGAAGCTTTCTTT	CASSSGQGYIEAFF
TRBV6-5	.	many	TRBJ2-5	TGTGCCAGCAGACTTAGCGGTCTAAGCCAAGAGACCCAGTACTTC	CASRLSGLSQETQYF
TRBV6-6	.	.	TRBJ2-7	TGTGGCAGCAGTTACCTTCTGGCGGAGTCCTACGAGCAGTACTTC	CGSSYLLAESYEQYF
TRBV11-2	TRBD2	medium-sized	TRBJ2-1	TGTGCCAGCAGCTTTAACAGGGGACTAGCGGGAGTCGGGGAGCAGTTCTTC	CASSFNRGLAGVGEQFF
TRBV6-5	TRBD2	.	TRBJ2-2	TGTGCCAGCAGTTACTCGGGACTAGCGGGAGGCACCGGGGAGCTGCTTTTT	CASSYSGLAGGTGELLF
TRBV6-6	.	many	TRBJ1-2	TGTGCCAGCAGGGAAGTTGGCTACACCTTC	CASREVGYTF
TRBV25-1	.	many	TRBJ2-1	TGTGCCAGCAGCTCTAAGCGGGTAACCTACAATGAGCAGTTCTTC	CASSSKRVTYNEQFF
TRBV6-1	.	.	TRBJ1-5	TGTGCCAGCAGTTACTCTATGCGGTCCCAGCATTTT	CASSYSMRSQHF